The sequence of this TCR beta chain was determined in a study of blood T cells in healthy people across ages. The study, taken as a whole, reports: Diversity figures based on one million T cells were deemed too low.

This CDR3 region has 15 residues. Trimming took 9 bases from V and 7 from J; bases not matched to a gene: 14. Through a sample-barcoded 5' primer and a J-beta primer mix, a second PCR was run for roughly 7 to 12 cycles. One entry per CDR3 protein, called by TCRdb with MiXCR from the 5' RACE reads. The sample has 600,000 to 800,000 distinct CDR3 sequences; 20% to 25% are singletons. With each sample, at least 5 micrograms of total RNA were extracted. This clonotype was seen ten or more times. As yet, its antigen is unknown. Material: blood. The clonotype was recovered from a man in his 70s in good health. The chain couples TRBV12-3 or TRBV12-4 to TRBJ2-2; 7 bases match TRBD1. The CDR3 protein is CASYLGTVEHGELFF. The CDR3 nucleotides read TGTGCCAGTTACCTTGGGACAGTCGAACACGGGGAGCTGTTTTTT.